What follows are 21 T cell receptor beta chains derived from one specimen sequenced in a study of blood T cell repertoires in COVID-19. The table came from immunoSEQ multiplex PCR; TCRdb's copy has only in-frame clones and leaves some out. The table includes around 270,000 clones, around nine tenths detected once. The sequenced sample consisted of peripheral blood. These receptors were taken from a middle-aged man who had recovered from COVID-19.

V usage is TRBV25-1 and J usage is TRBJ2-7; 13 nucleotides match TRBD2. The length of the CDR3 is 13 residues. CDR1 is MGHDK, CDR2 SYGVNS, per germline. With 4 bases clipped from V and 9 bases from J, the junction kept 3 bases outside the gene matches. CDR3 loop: CASSGLAGGGQYF. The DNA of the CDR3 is TGTGCCAGCAGTGGACTAGCGGGAGGAGGGCAGTACTTC.

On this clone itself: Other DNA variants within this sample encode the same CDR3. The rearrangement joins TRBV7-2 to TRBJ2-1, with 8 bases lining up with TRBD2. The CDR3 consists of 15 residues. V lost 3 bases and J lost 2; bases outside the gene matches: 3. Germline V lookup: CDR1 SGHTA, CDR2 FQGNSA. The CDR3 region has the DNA TGTGCCAGCAGCTTGGCAGCGGGGGCCTACAATGAGCAGTTCTTC. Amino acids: CASSLAAGAYNEQFF.

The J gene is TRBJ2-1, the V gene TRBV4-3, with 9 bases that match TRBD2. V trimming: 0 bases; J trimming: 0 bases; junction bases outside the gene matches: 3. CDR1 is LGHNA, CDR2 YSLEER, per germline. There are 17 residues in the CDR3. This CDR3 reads CASSQEGSGSSYNEQFF. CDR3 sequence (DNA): TGCGCCAGCAGCCAAGAAGGTAGCGGGAGCTCCTACAATGAGCAGTTCTTC.

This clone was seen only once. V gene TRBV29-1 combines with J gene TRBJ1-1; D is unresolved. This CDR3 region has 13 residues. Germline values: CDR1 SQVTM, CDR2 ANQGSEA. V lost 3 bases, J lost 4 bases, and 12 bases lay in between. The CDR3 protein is CSVDGIASTEAFF. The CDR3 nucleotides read TGCAGCGTTGACGGTATTGCTAGCACTGAAGCTTTCTTT.

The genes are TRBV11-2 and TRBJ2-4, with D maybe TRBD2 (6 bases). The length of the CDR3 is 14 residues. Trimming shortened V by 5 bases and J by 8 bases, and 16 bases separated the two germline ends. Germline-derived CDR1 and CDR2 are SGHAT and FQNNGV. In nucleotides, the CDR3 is TGTGCCAGCAGCATTGGAGGGAGTGGGTACATTCAGTACTTC. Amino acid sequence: CASSIGGSGYIQYF.

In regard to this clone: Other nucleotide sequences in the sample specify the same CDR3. For the CDR3, the DNA is TGTGCCAGCTCACCGGGACAGGGTTCCTACGAGCAGTACTTC. It translates to CASSPGQGSYEQYF. This chain links TRBV18 with TRBJ2-7; 9 nucleotides line up with TRBD1. The junction had 1 base not matched to a gene; V was cut back by 3 bases and J by 1 base. CDR1 is KGHSH and CDR2 is LQKENI in the germline V gene. This CDR3 is built from 14 residues.

CDR3: CASRGGTSGSHEQYF. Written as DNA, the CDR3 is TGCGCCAGCAGAGGGGGGACTAGCGGGAGCCACGAGCAGTACTTC. The chain employs TRBV5-1 and TRBJ2-7; TRBD2 matches at 14 bases. V gave up 5 bases and J gave up 5 bases; unmatched junction bases: 6. Germline CDR1 SGHRS, CDR2 YFSETQ. This CDR3 comprises 15 residues.

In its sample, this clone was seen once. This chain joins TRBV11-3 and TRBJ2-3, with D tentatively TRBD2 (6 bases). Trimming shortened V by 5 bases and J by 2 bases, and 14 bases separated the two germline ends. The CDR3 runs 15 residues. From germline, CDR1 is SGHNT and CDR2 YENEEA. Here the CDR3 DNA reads TGTGCCAGCAGCACCGGGACTCTTCACACAGATACGCAGTATTTT. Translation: CASSTGTLHTDTQYF.

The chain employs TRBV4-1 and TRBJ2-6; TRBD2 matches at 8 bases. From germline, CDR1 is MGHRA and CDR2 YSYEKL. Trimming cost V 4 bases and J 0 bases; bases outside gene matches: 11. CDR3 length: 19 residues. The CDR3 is CASSPMFGGAHSGANVLTF. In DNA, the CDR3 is TGCGCCAGCAGCCCCATGTTCGGGGGGGCCCACTCTGGGGCCAACGTCCTGACTTTC.

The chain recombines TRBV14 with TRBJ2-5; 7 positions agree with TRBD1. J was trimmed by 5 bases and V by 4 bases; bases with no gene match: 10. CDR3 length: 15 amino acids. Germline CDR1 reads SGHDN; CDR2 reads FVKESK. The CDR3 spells CASSPHRGPRETQYF. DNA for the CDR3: TGTGCCAGCAGCCCACACAGGGGACCAAGGGAGACCCAGTACTTC.

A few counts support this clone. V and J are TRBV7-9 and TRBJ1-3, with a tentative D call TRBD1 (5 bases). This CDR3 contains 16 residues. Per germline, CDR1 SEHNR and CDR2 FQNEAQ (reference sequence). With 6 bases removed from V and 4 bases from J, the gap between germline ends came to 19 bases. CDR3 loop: CASRPTGGLAGNTIYF. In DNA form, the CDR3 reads TGTGCCAGCAGGCCTACCGGGGGTCTCGCAGGAAACACCATATATTTT.

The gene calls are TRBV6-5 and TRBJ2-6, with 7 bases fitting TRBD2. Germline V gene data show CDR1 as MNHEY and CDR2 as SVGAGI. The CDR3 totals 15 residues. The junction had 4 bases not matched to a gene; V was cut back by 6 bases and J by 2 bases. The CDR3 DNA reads TGTGCCAGCAGCCCCGGGAGGACTGGGGCCAACGTCCTGACTTTC. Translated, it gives CASSPGRTGANVLTF.

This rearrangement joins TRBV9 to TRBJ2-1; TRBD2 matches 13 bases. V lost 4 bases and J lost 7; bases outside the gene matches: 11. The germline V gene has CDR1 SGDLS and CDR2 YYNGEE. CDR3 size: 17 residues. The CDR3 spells CASSPGLAGVLRNEQFF. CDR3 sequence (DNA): TGTGCCAGCAGCCCCGGACTAGCGGGAGTGTTAAGGAATGAGCAGTTCTTC.

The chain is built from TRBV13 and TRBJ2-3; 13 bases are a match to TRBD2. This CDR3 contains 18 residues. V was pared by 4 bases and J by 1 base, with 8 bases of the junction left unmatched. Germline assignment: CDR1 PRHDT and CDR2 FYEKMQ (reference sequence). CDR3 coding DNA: TGTGCCAGCAGCTCAACTAGCGGGGGGGCCTCAGGCACAGATACGCAGTATTTT. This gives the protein CASSSTSGGASGTDTQYF.

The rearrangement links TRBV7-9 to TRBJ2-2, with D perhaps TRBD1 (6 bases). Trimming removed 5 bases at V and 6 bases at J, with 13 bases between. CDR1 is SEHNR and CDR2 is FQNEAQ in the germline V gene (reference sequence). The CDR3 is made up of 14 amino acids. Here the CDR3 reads CASSPDRLAGELFF. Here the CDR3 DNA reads TGTGCCAGCAGCCCTGACAGGCTGGCCGGGGAGCTGTTTTTT. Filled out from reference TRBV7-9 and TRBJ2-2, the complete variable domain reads DTGVSQNPRHKITKRGQNVTFRCDPISEHNRLYWYRQTLGQGPEFLTYFQNEAQLEKSRLLSDRFSAERPKGSFSTLEIQRTEQGDSAMYLCASSPDRLAGELFFGEGSRLTVL.

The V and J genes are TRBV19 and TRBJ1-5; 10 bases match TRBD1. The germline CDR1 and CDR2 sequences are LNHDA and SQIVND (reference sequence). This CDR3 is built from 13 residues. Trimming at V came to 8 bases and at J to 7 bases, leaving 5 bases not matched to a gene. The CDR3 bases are TGTGCCAGTGGCGGGACAGGGGACCAGCCCCAGCATTTT. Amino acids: CASGGTGDQPQHF.

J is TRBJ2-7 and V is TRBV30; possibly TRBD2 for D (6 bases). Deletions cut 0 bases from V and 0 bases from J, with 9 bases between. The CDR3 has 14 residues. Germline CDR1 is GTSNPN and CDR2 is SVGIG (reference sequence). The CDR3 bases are TGTGCCTGGAGTGTAGAGGGACTCTCCTACGAGCAGTACTTC. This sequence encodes CAWSVEGLSYEQYF.

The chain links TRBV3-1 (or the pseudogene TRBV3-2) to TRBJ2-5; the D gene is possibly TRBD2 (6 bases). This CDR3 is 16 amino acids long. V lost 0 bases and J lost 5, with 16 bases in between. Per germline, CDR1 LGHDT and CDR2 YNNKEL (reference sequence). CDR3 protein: CASSQDRGLRMETQYF. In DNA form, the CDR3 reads TGTGCCAGCAGCCAAGATAGGGGACTTAGAATGGAGACCCAGTACTTC.

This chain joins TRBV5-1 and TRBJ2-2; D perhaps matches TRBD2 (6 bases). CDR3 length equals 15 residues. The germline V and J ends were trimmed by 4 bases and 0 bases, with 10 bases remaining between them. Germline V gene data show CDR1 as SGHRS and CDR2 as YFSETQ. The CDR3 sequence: CASSAGLTNTGELFF. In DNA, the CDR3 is TGCGCCAGCAGCGCTGGACTAACGAACACCGGGGAGCTGTTTTTT. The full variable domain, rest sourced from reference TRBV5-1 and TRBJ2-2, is KAGVTQTPRYLIKTRGQQVTLSCSPISGHRSVSWYQQTPGQGLQFLFEYFSETQRNKGNFPGRFSGRQFSNSRSEMNVSTLELGDSALYLCASSAGLTNTGELFFGEGSRLTVL.

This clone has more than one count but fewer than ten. The DNA of the CDR3 is TGTGCCAGTAGTATACCCGGGGGGTCTTTGAACACTGAAGCTTTCTTT. Its translation: CASSIPGGSLNTEAFF. This sequence joins TRBV19 and TRBJ1-1, with D perhaps matching TRBD1 (5 bases). The germline V gene encodes CDR1 LNHDA and CDR2 SQIVND (reference sequence). Trimming cost V 2 bases and J 0 bases, with 13 bases left between them. The CDR3 is 16 residues long. Based on the CDR3 plus reference TRBV19 and TRBJ1-1, the full variable domain is DGGITQSPKYLFRKEGQNVTLSCEQNLNHDAMYWYRQDPGQGLRLIYYSQIVNDFQKGDIAEGYSVSREKKESFPLTVTSAQKNPTAFYLCASSIPGGSLNTEAFFGQGTRLTVV.

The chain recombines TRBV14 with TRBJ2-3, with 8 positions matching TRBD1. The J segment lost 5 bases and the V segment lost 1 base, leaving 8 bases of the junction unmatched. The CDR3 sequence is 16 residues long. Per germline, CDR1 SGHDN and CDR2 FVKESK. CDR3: CASSQAQGVFLDTQYF. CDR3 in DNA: TGTGCCAGCAGCCAAGCACAGGGGGTATTTTTAGATACGCAGTATTTT.